These T cell receptor beta chains were read from a single sample in a study of post-analysis software for immune sequencing data. TCRdb re-called the PCR reads through MiXCR, storing one row per CDR3 protein. Of roughly 730,000 distinct CDR3 sequences listed, 25% to 30% are singletons. Sequenced input: blood. These receptors were taken from a girl aged 5-17 years with multiple sclerosis. Each CDR3 is given with its conserved first and last residue. D genes are given only for firm matches. Clone sizes are given selectively: once, few, many, or a class where the clone is expanded.

J,V,size,D,CDR3,DNA
TRBJ2-7,TRBV20-1,.,.,CSARDPLRDEQYF,TGCAGTGCTAGAGATCCCCTTCGGGACGAGCAGTACTTC
TRBJ2-3,TRBV12-3/TRBV12-4,.,.,CASSRVTADTQYF,TGTGCCAGCAGCAGAGTCACGGCAGATACGCAATATTTT
TRBJ2-1,TRBV6-5,many,.,CASSYSFGGRNEQFF,TGTGCCAGCAGTTACTCATTTGGGGGCAGAAATGAGCAGTTCTTC
TRBJ2-1,TRBV5-1,few,TRBD2,CASSLTGGLAGGNNEQFF,TGCGCCAGCAGCTTGACAGGGGGACTAGCGGGAGGGAACAATGAGCAGTTCTTC
TRBJ2-6,TRBV29-1,.,TRBD2,CSVSGESGANVLTF,TGCAGCGTTAGCGGGGAATCTGGGGCCAACGTCCTGACTTTC
TRBJ1-2,TRBV27,once,.,CASSFGGSPDYTF,TGTGCCAGCAGTTTCGGGGGTTCGCCGGACTACACCTTC
TRBJ2-3,TRBV7-9,.,.,CASSSPGPRSTDTQYF,TGTGCCAGCAGCTCCCCGGGTCCGCGAAGCACAGATACGCAGTATTTT
TRBJ1-1,TRBV4-2,.,TRBD1,CASSQATGVNTEAFF,TGTGCCAGCAGCCAGGCGACAGGGGTGAACACTGAAGCTTTCTTT
TRBJ1-5,TRBV27,few,.,CASSPRGLSNQPQHF,TGTGCCAGCAGTCCCCGAGGTCTTAGCAATCAGCCCCAGCATTTT
TRBJ2-7,TRBV23-1,.,TRBD1,CASSQSDRGPYEQYF,TGCGCCAGCAGTCAATCGGACAGGGGCCCCTACGAGCAGTACTTC
TRBJ1-2,TRBV15,.,TRBD1,CATSRDRGALYGYTF,TGTGCCACCAGCAGGGACAGGGGGGCCCTCTATGGCTACACCTTC
TRBJ1-4,TRBV28,few,TRBD1,CASSHQDRGNEKLFF,TGTGCCAGCAGTCACCAGGACAGGGGGAATGAAAAACTGTTTTTT
TRBJ2-7,TRBV7-2,.,.,CASSFELVGYYEQYF,TGTGCCAGCAGCTTCGAGTTGGTGGGGTATTACGAGCAGTACTTC
TRBJ2-2,TRBV7-2,.,.,CASSLGQRGAGELFF,TGTGCCAGCAGCTTAGGACAGAGGGGCGCCGGGGAGCTGTTTTTT